This T cell receptor beta chain was captured by sequencing in a study of blood T cells in healthy people across ages. Study-wide results and caveats: From one million sequenced T cells, diversity estimates were lower bounds.

Collection of 8.5 to 10 milliliters of peripheral blood was performed for each donor. This clonotype was counted a few times. Antigen unknown. The length of the CDR3 is 15 residues. Primers used in a second PCR of roughly 7 to 12 cycles were a sample-barcoded 5' primer and a J-beta primer mix. A template-switch adaptor with 12 random nucleotides tagged each cDNA molecule. TCRdb reprocessed the 5' RACE reads with MiXCR, giving one entry per CDR3 protein. Altogether fewer than 900,000 distinct CDR3 sequences are present, approximately 39% being singletons, with the ten largest covering 20% to 25%. This TCR came from a woman in her sixties in good health. Source material: blood. The V call is TRBV12-3 or TRBV12-4, the J call TRBJ2-5, with 12 bases fitting TRBD2. TRBJ2-7 explains the end of the DNA better; the J call may be wrong. The CDR3, as DNA: TGTGCCAGCAGCTCTAGCGGGGGGGTGTCCTACGAGCAGTACTTC. Translating it yields CASSSSGGVSYEQYF.